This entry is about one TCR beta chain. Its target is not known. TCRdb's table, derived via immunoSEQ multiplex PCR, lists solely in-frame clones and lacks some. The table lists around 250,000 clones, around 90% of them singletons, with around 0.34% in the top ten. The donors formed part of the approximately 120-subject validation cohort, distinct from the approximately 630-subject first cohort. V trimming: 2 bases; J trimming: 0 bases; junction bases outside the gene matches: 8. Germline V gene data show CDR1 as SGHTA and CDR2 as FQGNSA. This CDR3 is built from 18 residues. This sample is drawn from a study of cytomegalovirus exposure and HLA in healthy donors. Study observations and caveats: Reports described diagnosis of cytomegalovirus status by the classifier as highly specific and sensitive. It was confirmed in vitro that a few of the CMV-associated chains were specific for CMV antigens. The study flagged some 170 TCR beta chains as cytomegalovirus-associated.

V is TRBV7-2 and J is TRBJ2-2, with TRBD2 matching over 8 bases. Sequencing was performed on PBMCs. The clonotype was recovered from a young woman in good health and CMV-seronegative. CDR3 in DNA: TGTGCCAGCAGCTTAAGATTTGGCGGGGGGCCGAACACCGGGGAGCTGTTTTTT. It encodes CASSLRFGGGPNTGELFF.